This T cell receptor beta chain was sequenced during a study of shared clonotypes between healthy human individuals (dated by TCRdb to about 2020). Describing the broader study: The cohort included a few men and a couple of women between 18 and 49 years of age. For each donor, CD4 naive and CD4 memory were each run on three plates, CD8 naive on two plates, and CD8 memory on one plate. Blood TCR repertoires of about five healthy adults were deeply sequenced to estimate repertoire size and the extent of clonotype sharing between individuals. Different laboratories and diverse techniques were used to prepare libraries and sequence TCR repertoires, to increase sequencing depth and limit assay-specific biases. Between about 0.85 and 9.5 billion PBMCs per donor were obtained by leukapheresis.

TCR CDR3 regions were amplified from genomic DNA by multiplex PCR using the deep immunoSEQ assay. For each cell subset, the extracted genomic DNA was distributed evenly across all wells of several immunoSEQ 96-well plates, and each plate served as one replicate. For sorted subsets, roughly 200 ng of genomic DNA, equivalent to 25,000 to 35,000 T cell genomes, went into each replicate PCR. The purified libraries were quantified using a Qubit 3.0 fluorometer, sized with a Bioanalyzer 2100, and then quantified again using the KAPA Library Quantification kit. Every immunoSEQ 96-well plate was sequenced on a separate single-read 150-cycle Illumina NextSeq 550 flow cell. For the original study's pipeline: Because the immunoSEQ output held only junctional sequences and lacked quality scores, the filtering could not match the filtering applied to full-length reads. Sequences were annotated with PyIR, a Python wrapper for IgBLAST v1.9, and V/J genes and CDR3 were assigned using IMGT germline references. Reads with weak V/J assignments (E-value above 1e-6), missing CDR3, stop codons, out-of-frame junctions, or ambiguous translated residues were removed. A V3J clonotype was defined by an identical inferred V gene, J gene, and CDR3 amino acid sequence. Percentage overlap between repertoires was computed as shared unique clonotypes divided by the size of the smaller repertoire. Richness of each repertoire was evaluated using RTK rarefaction, the Chao1 estimator, and Recon v2.1 estimates of unobserved clonotypes. For all TCRbeta clonotypes obtained by the gDNA method from several donors, generation probabilities were computed with OLGA. The immuneACCESS repertoire file appears here via TCRdb, limited to in-frame rearrangements. These files lack a portion of the clones; in checked studies, under half of the deficit traces to unresolved V genes, and the cause of the others is not known. That table supplies the V and J calls and clone size; D and trimming were determined from the DNA. This sample has roughly 2.2 million clones in its table, and just over 90% of those were observed once. The leading ten clones occupy about 0.39% of the sample.

Remarks on this clone: Its antigen is currently not known. Base-call qualities are not available, and no considerably larger clone is one nucleotide away.

What the study reported, not specific to this receptor: Sharing across a handful of donors was observed for around 4.8% of naive CD4, 3.5% of naive CD8, 2.3% of memory CD4, and around 0.4% of memory CD8 clonotypes. Naive subsets generally had larger estimated clonotype richness than memory subsets. Sampling was restricted to blood, and TCR repertoires in tissue are likely to differ from TCR repertoires in blood. Because the study included only a small number of donors, the genetic and exposure-history diversity represented was limited. Pairwise subsampling led to the expectation that sequencing depth would affect the degree of clonotype sharing among donors. Even with the large sequencing depth, rarefaction of the sorted-subset datasets indicated that sequencing was incomplete. Compared with non-shared clonotypes, clonotypes shared by all four sorted-subset donors had higher generation probabilities.

Healthy HIV-negative adults with no recently reported acute infections or vaccinations were included as donors. Every donor was a Caucasian adult residing in Nashville, Tennessee, USA. CD4+ T cells were enriched by magnetic negative selection, after which naive cells were positively selected on CD45RA and the negative fraction was taken as the memory subset. Blood was collected by leukapheresis, and PBMCs were isolated by Ficoll-Histopaque density gradient centrifugation and then cryopreserved in liquid nitrogen vapor phase. Analytical flow cytometry was used to check the purity and quantity of every magnetically sorted T cell population. Genomic DNA was isolated from every sorted fraction and measured by UV absorbance on a Nanodrop 2000c. V sheds 2 bases and J sheds 3 bases, leaving 4 bases between their ends. The CDR3 holds 12 amino acids from the cysteine to the phenylalanine. Just CDR3 DNA is preserved here, 36 bases in frame from base 1. Via the germline V gene, CDR1 is MDHEN and CDR2 SYDVKM.

The sequenced material came from naive CD4+ T cells from PBMCs. The sample's cell subset or site label, in plain terms: CD45RA+ positively selected. This clonotype was sampled from a man aged 18 to 29 in good health. Some clones in this sample may be carry-over from other donors' samples. This chain is built from TRBV28 and TRBJ1-1; confidence is insufficient to name the D gene. Read as DNA, the sequence is TGTGCCAGCAGTTTACCGGACACTGAAGCTTTCTTT. This encodes CASSLPDTEAFF.